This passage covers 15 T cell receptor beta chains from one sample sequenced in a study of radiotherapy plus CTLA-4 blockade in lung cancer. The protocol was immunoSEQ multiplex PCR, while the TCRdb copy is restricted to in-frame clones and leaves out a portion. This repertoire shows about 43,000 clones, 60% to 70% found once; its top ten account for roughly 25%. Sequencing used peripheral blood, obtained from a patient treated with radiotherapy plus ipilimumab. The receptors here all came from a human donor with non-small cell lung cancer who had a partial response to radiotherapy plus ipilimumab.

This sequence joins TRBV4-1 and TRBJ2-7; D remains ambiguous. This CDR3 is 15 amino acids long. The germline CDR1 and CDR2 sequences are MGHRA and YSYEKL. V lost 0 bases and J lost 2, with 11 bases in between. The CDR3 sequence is CASSQDSEHAYEQYF. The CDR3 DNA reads TGCGCCAGCAGCCAAGATTCGGAGCATGCCTACGAGCAGTACTTC.

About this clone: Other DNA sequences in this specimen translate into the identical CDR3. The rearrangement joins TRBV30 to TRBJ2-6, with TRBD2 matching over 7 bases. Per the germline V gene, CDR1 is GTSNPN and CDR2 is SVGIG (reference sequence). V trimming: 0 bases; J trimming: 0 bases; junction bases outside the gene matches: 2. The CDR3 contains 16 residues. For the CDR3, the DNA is TGTGCCTGGAGTGTGGGGGGGGGCTCTGGGGCCAACGTCCTGACTTTC. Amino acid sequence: CAWSVGGGSGANVLTF.

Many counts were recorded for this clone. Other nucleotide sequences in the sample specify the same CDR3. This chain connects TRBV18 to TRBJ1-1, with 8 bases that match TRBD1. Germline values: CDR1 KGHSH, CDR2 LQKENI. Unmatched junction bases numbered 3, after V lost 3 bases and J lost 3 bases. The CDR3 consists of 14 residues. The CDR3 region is CASSPTGGDTEAFF. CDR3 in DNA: TGTGCCAGCTCACCTACAGGGGGAGACACTGAAGCTTTCTTT.

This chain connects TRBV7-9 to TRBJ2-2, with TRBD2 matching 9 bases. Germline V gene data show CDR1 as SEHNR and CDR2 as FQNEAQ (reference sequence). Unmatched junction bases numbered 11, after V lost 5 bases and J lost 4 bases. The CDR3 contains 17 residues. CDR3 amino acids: CASSEGGSGGFTGELFF. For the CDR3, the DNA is TGTGCCAGCAGCGAAGGTGGCAGCGGGGGGTTCACCGGGGAGCTGTTTTTT.

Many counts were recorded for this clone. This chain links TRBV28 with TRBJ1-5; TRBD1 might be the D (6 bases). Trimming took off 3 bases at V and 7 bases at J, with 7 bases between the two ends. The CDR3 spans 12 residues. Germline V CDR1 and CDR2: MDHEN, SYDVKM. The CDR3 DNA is TGTGCCAGCAGTTTCCAGGGGCAGCCCCAGCATTTT. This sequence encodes CASSFQGQPQHF.

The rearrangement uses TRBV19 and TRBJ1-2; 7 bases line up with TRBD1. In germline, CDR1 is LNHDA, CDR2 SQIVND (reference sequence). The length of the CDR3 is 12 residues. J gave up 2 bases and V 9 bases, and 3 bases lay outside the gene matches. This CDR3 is CASRQGNYGYTF. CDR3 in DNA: TGTGCCAGCAGACAGGGCAACTATGGCTACACCTTC.

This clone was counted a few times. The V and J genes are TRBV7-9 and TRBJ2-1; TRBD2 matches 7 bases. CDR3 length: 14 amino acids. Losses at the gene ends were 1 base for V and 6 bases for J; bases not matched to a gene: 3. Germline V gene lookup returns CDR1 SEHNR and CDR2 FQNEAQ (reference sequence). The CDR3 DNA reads TGTGCCAGCAGCTTAGAAGCGGGAATCAATGAGCAGTTCTTC. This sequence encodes CASSLEAGINEQFF.

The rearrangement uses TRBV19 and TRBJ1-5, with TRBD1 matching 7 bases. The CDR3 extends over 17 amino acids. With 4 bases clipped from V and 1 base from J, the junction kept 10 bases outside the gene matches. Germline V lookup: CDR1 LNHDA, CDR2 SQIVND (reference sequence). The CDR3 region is CASSTRGTEGSNQPQHF. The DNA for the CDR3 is TGTGCCAGTAGTACTAGGGGGACAGAAGGCAGCAATCAGCCCCAGCATTTT.

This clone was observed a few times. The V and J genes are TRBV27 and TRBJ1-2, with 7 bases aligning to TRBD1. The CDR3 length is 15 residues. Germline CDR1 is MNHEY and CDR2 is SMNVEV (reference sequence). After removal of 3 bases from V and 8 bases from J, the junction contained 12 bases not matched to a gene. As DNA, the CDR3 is TGTGCCAGCAGTTTCTCGACAGGGATCCCCCGGGGCTACACCTTC. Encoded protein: CASSFSTGIPRGYTF.

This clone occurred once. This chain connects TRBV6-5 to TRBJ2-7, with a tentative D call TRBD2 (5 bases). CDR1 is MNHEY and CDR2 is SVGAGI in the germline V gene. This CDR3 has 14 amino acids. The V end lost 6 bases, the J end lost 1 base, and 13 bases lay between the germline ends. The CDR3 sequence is CASRRDFKSYEQYF. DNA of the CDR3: TGTGCCAGCAGGAGGGATTTTAAATCCTACGAGCAGTACTTC.

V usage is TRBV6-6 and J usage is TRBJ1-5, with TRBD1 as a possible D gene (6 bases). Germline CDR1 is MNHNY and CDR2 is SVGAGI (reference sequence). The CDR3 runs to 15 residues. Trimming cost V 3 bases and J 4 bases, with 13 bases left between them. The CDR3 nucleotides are TGTGCCAGCAGTTATACGGGACAACTAAATCAGCCCCAGCATTTT. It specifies CASSYTGQLNQPQHF.

CDR3 sequence reads: CASSLSLAGLSTDTQYF. The CDR3 bases are TGTGCCAGCAGCTTAAGTCTAGCGGGCCTTTCGACAGATACGCAGTATTTT. V and J are TRBV11-2 and TRBJ2-3; 8 positions match TRBD2. Germline V gives CDR1 SGHAT, CDR2 FQNNGV. Trimming cost V 2 bases and J 3 bases; bases outside gene matches: 10. This CDR3 spans 17 amino acids.

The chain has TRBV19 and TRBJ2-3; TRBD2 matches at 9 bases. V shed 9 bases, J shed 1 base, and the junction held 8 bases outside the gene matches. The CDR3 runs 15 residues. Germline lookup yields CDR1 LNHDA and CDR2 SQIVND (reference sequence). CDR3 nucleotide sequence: TGTGCCAGCTCTAATAGCGGGAGAGGCACAGATACGCAGTATTTT. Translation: CASSNSGRGTDTQYF.

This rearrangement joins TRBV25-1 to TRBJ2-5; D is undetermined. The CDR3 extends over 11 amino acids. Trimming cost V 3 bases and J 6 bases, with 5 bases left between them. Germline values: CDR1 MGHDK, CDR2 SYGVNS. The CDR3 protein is CASSDFKTQYF. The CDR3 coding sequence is TGTGCCAGCAGTGATTTCAAGACCCAGTACTTC.

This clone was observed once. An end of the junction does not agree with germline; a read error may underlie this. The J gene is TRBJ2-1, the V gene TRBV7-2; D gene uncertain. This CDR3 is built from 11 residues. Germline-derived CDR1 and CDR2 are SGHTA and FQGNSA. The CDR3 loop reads CASSSFNEQFF. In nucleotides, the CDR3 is TGTGCCAGCAGCTCCTTCAATGAGCAGTTCTTC.